The entry below gives a single T cell receptor (beta chain) sequence along with its context. What it recognizes is unknown. This CDR3 region has 14 residues. V was trimmed by 5 bases and J by 0 bases, leaving 11 bases between them. CDR1 is SGHVS and CDR2 is FQNEAQ in the germline V gene. Assay used: immunoSEQ multiplex PCR; TCRdb lists only in-frame clones, some missing. The sample contains more than 85,000 clones, approximately 90% of which appear only once. These data are taken from a study of T cell responses to AZD1222 COVID-19 vaccine. Overall study results and limits: There were mostly white British donors and more females than males, and clonal diversity was possibly underestimated. Repertoires were obtained only post-peak T cell response.

This material consisted of peripheral blood, taken on day 0 of AZD1222 vaccination. This clonotype originated in an adult in good health. The rearrangement joins TRBV7-8 to TRBJ2-7; D gene ambiguous. The CDR3 coding sequence is TGTGCCAGCAGCGAGCGTACTGGCTCCTACGAGCAGTACTTC. It yields the protein CASSERTGSYEQYF.